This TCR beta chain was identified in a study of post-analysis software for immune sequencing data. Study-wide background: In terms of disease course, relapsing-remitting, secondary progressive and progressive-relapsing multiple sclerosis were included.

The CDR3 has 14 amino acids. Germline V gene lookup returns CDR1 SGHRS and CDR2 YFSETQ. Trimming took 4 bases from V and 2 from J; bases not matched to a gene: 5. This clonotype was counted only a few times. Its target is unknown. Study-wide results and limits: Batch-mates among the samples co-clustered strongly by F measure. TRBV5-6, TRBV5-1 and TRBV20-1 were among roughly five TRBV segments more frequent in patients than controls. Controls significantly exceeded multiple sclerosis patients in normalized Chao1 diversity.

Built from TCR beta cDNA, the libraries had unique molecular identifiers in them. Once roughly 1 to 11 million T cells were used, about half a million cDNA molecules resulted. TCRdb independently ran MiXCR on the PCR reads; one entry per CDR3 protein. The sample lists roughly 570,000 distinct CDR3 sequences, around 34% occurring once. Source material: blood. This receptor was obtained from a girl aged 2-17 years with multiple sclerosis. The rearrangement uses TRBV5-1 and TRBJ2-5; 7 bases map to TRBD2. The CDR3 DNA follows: TGCGCCAGCAGCCGGGAGGCAGAGCAAGAGACCCAGTACTTC. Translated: CASSREAEQETQYF.